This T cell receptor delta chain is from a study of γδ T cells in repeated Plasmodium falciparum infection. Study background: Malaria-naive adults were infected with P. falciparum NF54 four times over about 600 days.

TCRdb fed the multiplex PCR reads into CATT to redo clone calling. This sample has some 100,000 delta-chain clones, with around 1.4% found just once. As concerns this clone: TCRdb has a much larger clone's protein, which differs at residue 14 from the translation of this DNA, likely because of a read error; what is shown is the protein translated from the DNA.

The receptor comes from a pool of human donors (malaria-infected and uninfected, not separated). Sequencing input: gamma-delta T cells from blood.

This chain's CDR3 is CACDTVLGINTVTADKLIF. CDR3 DNA: TGTGCCTGTGACACCGTACTGGGGATAAACACGGTCACAGCCGATAAACTCATCTTT. The chain joins TRDV2 to TRDJ1, with 7 positions matching TRDD3. The CDR3 contains 19 residues. Germline CDR1 reads GEAIGNYY; CDR2 reads EKD. The junction had 18 bases not matched to a gene; V was cut back by 0 bases and J by 3 bases.